This T cell receptor (beta chain) was observed in a study of cytomegalovirus exposure and HLA in healthy donors (dated 2017 in TCRdb). A note on the overall study: According to a later analysis, the 120 or so validation repertoires were produced on the same platform as the 700 or so repertoires of the first cohort. The study aimed to test whether cataloging public T cell receptors could reveal signatures of past pathogen exposure. Along with the approximately 700-subject first cohort, a separate validation cohort of over a hundred different subjects was used. The study combined high-throughput TCR immunosequencing, statistical association of individual TCRs with disease status, and machine learning to predict cytomegalovirus infection status.

The CDR3 covers 14 residues, taking in both the cysteine and the phenylalanine. The kept DNA is CDR3 alone, 42 bases in frame from the first base. For this chain, trimming is 2 bases at the V end and 8 bases at the J end, and the number of junction bases without a gene match is 6. CDR1 is given as MNHNY and CDR2 as SVGAGI, both from the germline V gene (reference sequence). A remark on this clone: The specificity of this receptor is unknown. No qualities accompany the bases; no much larger clone lies one base away.

General conclusions and limits of the study: Most TCR sequences were seen in very few donors, while some public TCRs were found in many individuals. The study gave a list of roughly 150 TCR beta chains associated with cytomegalovirus. Of the cluster scores, roughly 95% were above 0 in a later analysis, which found that TCRs clustered in the first cohort also tended to co-occur in the 120 validation repertoires. The authors suggested that the approach could potentially be extended to other disease states and immunological phenotypes. In vitro tests confirmed that a few of the cytomegalovirus-associated TCR beta chains recognize cytomegalovirus antigens. In both the original and validation cohorts, the classifier was reported to diagnose cytomegalovirus status with high specificity and sensitivity. All 110 or so repertoires were used to score co-occurrence in the validation cohort in a later analysis, because that analysis had no HLA typing for the cohort.

The donors were included in the validation cohort of some 120 subjects, a group kept apart from the roughly 670-subject first cohort. Library preparation used the immunoSEQ multiplex PCR assay. The paper's processing steps were these. A statistical classification framework was built for diagnosing cytomegalovirus status from the catalog of TCR beta chain sequences. Drawn from immuneACCESS, this table holds only the in-frame rearrangements with V and J called that TCRdb kept. Clones are partly lost; checked studies trace under half to an unresolved V gene and leave the rest unexplained. V and J calls and clone size come straight from that table; D and trimming were deduced from the DNA. In all, the sample holds approximately 65,000 clones, and about 94% of those were seen once. Jointly, the top ten make up 1% of the sample.

The receptor chain draws on TRBV6-6 and TRBJ1-2; 9 of the junction bases match TRBD1. The clonotype comes from a woman aged 18-35 years in good health and CMV-seronegative. The sequencing input was PBMCs. The DNA sequence follows: TGTGCCAGCAGTTACAATGGGACAGGGTACGGCTACACCTTC. This yields the protein CASSYNGTGYGYTF.